This T cell receptor (beta chain) is from a study of cytomegalovirus exposure and HLA in healthy donors. Findings and caveats of the study: TCR association rates varied by HLA locus in a later analysis, with DRB1 highest and HLA-C lowest. Across donors, sequencing depth was assumed by presence/absence analyses to be roughly uniform.

Worth noting for this clone: What it binds is not known.

Germline CDR1 SGHNT, CDR2 YYREEE (reference sequence). CDR3 size: 16 residues. Healthy bone marrow donors made up the donor group. PCR amplification relied on 60 Vbeta primers (plus 13 Jbeta primers). Original methodology: Approximately 79 million unique TCR beta chains, roughly 11 million of them shared, were counted by a later analysis. Assay: immunoSEQ multiplex PCR; the TCRdb copy retains only in-frame clones and omits some. V, J and clone size derive from that table, while D and trimming were established from the DNA sequence. The data contain tens of thousands of clones, about 70% of them singletons.

The source is a woman younger than 45 in good health and CMV-seronegative. The chain has TRBV5-4 and TRBJ2-5; 8 bases line up with TRBD2. The J call is uncertain, as TRBJ2-7 better fits the DNA end. Sequences were obtained from PBMCs. The chain's CDR3 is CASSLGGGTLRYEQYF. For the CDR3, the DNA is TGTGCCAGCAGCTTGGGCGGGGGGACTCTCCGCTACGAGCAGTACTTC.